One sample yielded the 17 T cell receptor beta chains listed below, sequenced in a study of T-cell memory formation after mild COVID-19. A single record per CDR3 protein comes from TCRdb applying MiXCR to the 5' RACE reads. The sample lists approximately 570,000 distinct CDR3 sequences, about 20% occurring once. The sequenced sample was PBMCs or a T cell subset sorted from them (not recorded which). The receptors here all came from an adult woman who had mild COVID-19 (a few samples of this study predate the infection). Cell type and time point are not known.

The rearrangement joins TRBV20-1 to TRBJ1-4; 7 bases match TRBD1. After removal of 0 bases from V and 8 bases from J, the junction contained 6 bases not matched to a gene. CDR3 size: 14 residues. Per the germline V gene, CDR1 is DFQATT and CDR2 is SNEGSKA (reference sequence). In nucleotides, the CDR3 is TGCAGTGCTAGAGATGTCAGGGGGAGCGAAAAACTGTTTTTT. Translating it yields CSARDVRGSEKLFF.

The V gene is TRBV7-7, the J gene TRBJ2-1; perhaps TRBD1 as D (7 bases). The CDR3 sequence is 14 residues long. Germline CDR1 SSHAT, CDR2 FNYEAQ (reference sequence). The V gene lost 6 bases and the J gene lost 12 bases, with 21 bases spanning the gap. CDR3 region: CASSPQGGSTGQFF. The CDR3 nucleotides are TGTGCCAGCAGTCCCCAGGGGGGCTCGACGGGGCAGTTCTTC. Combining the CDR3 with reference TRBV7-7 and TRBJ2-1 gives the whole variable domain GAGVSQSPRYKVTKRGQDVTLRCDPISSHATLYWYQQALGQGPEFLTYFNYEAQPDKSGLPSDRFSAERPEGSISTLTIQRTEQRDSAMYRCASSPQGGSTGQFFGPGTRLTVL.

CDR3 nucleotides: TGTGCCAGCAGCCAAAACTCCAGGACAGGGGGCAATCAGCCCCAGCATTTT. This encodes CASSQNSRTGGNQPQHF. The chain employs TRBV4-2 and TRBJ1-5; TRBD1 aligns across 9 bases. The germline V gene encodes CDR1 LGHNA and CDR2 YNFKEQ. Trimming cost V 2 bases and J 2 bases; bases outside gene matches: 7. There are 17 residues in the CDR3.

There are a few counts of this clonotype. The CDR3 region is CASSQVTSGGIDTQYF. Here the CDR3 DNA reads TGCGCCAGCAGCCAAGTAACTAGCGGGGGGATAGATACGCAGTATTTT. The J gene is TRBJ2-3, the V gene TRBV4-1, with TRBD2 identical over 12 bases. Germline V CDR1 and CDR2: MGHRA, YSYEKL. The CDR3 consists of 16 residues. The V gene end was trimmed by 1 base and the J gene end by 5 bases; junction bases not matched to a gene: 4.

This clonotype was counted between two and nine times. CDR3 sequence: CASSLGLAEGAYEQYF. The DNA of the CDR3 is TGCGCCAGCAGCTTGGGACTAGCGGAGGGGGCCTACGAGCAGTACTTC. The chain is built from TRBV5-1 and TRBJ2-7; 9 nucleotides match TRBD2. There are 16 residues in the CDR3. Per the germline V gene, CDR1 is SGHRS and CDR2 is YFSETQ. J gave up 2 bases and V 0 bases, and 6 bases lay outside the gene matches.

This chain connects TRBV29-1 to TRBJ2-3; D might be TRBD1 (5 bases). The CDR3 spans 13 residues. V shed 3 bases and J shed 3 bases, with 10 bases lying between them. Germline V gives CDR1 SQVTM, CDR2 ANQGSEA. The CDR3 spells CSVEVRVTDTQYF. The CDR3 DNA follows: TGCAGCGTTGAGGTCAGGGTGACAGATACGCAGTATTTT.

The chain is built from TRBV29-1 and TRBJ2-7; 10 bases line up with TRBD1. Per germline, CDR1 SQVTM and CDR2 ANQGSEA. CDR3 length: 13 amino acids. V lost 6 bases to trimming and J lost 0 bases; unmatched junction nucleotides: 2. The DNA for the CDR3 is TGCAGCGTCGGGACAGGGGACTCCTACGAGCAGTACTTC. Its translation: CSVGTGDSYEQYF.

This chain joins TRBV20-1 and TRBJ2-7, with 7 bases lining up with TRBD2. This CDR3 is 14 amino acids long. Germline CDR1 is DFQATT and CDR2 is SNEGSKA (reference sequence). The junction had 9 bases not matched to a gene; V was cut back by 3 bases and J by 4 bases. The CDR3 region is CSASGAAGAYEQYF. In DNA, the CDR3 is TGCAGTGCTAGTGGGGCGGCGGGAGCTTACGAGCAGTACTTC.

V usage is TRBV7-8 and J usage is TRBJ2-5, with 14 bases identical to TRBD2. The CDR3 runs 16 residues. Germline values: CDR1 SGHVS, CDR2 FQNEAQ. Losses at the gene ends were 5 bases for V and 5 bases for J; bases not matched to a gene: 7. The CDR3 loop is CASSAGTSGSRETQYF. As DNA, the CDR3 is TGTGCCAGCAGCGCCGGGACTAGCGGGAGCCGGGAGACCCAGTACTTC.

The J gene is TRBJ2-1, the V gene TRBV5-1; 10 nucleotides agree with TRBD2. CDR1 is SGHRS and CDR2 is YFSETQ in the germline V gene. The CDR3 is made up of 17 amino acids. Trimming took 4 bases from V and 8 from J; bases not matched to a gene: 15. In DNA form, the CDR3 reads TGCGCCAGCAGCCGGAATAGCGGGGGGCCCAATTTTGATGAGCAGTTCTTC. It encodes CASSRNSGGPNFDEQFF.

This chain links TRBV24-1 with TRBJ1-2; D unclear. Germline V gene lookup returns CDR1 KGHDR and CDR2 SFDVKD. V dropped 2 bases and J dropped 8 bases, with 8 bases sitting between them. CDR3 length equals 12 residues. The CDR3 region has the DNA TGTGCCACCAGTGATTCCCTTGGCGGCTACACCTTC. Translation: CATSDSLGGYTF.

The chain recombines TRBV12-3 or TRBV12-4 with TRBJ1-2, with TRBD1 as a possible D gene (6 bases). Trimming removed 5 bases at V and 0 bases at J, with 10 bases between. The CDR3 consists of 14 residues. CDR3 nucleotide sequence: TGTGCCAGCAGTCAGGGGAAAACTAACTATGGCTACACCTTC. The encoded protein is CASSQGKTNYGYTF.

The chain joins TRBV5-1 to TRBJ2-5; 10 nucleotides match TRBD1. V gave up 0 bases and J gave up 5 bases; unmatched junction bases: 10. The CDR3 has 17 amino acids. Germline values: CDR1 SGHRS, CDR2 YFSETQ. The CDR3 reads CASSLAGTGEFAETQYF. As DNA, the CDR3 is TGCGCCAGCAGCTTGGCCGGGACAGGGGAATTCGCGGAGACCCAGTACTTC.

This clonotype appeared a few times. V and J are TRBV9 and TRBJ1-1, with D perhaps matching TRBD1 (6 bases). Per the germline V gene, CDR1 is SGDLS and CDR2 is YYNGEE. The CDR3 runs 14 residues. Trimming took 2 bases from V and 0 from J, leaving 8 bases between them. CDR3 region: CASSVGQMNTEAFF. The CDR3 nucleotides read TGTGCCAGCAGCGTCGGACAGATGAACACTGAAGCTTTCTTT.

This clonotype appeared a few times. The CDR3 region is CASSLDRKSTSTDTQYF. Written as DNA, the CDR3 is TGTGCCAGCAGTCTTGACAGAAAAAGTACTAGCACAGATACGCAGTATTTT. This chain links TRBV6-5 with TRBJ2-3; weak D call: TRBD1 (5 bases). V lost 5 bases, J lost 0 bases, and 18 bases lay in between. The CDR3 contains 17 residues. Per germline, CDR1 MNHEY and CDR2 SVGAGI.

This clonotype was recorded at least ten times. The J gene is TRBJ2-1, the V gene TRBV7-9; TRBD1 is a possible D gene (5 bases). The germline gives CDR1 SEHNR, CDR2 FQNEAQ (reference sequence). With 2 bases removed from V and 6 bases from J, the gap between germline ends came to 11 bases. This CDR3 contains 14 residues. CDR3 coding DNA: TGTGCCAGCAGCTTAAGGGGCCCGGGCAATGAGCAGTTCTTC. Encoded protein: CASSLRGPGNEQFF.

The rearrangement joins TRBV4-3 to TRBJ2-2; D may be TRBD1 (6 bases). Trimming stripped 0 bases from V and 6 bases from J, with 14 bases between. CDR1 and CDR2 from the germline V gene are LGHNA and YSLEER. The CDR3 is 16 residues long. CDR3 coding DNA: TGCGCCAGCAGCCAAGAGACTCAGGGGATCGCCGGGGAGCTGTTTTTT. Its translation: CASSQETQGIAGELFF.